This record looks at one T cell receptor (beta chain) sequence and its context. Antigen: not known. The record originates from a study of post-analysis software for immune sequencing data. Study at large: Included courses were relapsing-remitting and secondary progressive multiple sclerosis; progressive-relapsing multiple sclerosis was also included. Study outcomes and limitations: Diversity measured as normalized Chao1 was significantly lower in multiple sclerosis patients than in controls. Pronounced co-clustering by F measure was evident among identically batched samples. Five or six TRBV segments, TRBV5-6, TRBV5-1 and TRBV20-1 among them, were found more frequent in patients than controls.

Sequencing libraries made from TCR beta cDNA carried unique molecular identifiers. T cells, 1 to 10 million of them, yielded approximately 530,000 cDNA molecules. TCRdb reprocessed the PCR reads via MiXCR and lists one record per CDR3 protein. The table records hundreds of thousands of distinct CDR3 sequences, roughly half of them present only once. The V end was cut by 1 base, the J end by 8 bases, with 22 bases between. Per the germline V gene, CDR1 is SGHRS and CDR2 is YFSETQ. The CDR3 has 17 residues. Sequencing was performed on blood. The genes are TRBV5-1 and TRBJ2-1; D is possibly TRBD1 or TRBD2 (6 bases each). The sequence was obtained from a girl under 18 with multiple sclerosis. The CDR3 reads CASSLPPSGTRGDEQFF. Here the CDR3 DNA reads TGCGCCAGCAGCTTGCCCCCGTCGGGGACAAGGGGGGATGAGCAGTTCTTC.